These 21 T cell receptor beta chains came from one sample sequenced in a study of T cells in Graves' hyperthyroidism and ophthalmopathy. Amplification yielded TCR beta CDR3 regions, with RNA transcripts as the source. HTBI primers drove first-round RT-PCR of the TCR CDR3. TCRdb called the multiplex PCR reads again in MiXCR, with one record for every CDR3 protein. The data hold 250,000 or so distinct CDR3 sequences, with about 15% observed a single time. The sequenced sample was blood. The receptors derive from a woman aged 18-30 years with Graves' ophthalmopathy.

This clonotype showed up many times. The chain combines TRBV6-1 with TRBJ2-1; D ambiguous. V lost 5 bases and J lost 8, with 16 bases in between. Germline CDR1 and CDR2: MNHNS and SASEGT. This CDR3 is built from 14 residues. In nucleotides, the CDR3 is TGTGCCAGCAGTCTGTTCAAGGGTGGAGATGAGCAGTTCTTC. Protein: CASSLFKGGDEQFF.

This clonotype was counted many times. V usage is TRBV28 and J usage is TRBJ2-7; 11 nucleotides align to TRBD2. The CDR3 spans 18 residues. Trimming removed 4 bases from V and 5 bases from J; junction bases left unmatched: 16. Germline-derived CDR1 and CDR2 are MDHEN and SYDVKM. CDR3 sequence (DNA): TGTGCCAGCAGTTCCGACTGGACCCTAGCGGGAGGAAAAAACGAGCAGTACTTC. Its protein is CASSSDWTLAGGKNEQYF.

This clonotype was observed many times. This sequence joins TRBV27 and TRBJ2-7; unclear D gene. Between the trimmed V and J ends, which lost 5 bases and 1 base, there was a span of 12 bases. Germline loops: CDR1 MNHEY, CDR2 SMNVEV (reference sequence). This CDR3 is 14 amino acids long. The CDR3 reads CASSLSGRSYEQYF. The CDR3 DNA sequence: TGTGCCAGCAGTCTTTCCGGACGGTCCTACGAGCAGTACTTC.

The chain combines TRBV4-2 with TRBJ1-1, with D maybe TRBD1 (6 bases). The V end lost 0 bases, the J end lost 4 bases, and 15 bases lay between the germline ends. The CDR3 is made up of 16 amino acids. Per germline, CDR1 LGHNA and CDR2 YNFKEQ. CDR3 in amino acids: CASSQDERVGGTEAFF. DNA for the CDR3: TGTGCCAGCAGCCAAGATGAAAGGGTAGGGGGCACTGAAGCTTTCTTT.

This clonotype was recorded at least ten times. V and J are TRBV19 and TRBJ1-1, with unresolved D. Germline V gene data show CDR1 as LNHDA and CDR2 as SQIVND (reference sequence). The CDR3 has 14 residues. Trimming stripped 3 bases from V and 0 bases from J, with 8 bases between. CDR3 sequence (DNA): TGTGCCAGTAGTATCGGGATTCTGAACACTGAAGCTTTCTTT. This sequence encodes CASSIGILNTEAFF.

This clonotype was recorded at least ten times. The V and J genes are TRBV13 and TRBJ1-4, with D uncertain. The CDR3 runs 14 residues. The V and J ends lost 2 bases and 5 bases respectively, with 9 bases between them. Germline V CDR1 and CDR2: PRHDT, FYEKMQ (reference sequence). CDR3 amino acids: CASSLREANEKLFF. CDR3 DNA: TGTGCCAGCAGCTTAAGGGAGGCAAATGAAAAACTGTTTTTT.

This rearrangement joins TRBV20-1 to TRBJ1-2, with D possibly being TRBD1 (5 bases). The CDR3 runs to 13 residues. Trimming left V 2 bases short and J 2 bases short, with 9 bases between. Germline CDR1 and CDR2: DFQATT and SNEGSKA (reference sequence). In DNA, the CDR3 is TGCAGTGCTAGATCAGGGCCCAACTATGGCTACACCTTC. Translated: CSARSGPNYGYTF.

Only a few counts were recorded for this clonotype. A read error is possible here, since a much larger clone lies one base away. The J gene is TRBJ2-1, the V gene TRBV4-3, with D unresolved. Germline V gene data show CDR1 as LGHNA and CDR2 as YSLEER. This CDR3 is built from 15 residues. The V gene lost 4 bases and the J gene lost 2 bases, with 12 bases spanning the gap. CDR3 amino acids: CASSPEGIPYNEQFF. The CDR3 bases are TGCGCCAGCAGCCCTGAAGGGATACCCTACAATGAGCAGTTCTTC.

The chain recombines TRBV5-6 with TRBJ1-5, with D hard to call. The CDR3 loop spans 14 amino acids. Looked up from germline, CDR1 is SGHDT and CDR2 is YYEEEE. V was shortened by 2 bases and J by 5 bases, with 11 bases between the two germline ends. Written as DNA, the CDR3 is TGTGCCAGCAGCTTAGGCAGTGGGGATCAGCCCCAGCATTTT. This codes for CASSLGSGDQPQHF.

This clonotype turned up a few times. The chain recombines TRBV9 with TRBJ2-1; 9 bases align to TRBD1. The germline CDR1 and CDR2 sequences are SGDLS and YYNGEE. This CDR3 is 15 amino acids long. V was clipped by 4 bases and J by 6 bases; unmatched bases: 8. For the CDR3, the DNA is TGTGCCAGCAGCCCAAGCGGGACAGGGCTCAATGAGCAGTTCTTC. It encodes CASSPSGTGLNEQFF.

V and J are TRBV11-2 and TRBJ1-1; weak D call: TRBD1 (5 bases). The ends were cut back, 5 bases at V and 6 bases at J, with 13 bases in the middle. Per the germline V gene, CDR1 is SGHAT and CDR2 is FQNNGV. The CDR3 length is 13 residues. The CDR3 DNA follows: TGTGCCAGCAGCGGGTTAGCGGGGGCTGAAGCTTTCTTT. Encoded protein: CASSGLAGAEAFF.

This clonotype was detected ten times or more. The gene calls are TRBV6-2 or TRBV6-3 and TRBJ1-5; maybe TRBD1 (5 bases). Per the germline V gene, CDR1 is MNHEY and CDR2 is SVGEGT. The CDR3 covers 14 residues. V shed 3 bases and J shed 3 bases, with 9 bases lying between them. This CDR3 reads CASSYNGANQPQHF. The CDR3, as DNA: TGTGCCAGCAGTTATAACGGGGCCAATCAGCCCCAGCATTTT.

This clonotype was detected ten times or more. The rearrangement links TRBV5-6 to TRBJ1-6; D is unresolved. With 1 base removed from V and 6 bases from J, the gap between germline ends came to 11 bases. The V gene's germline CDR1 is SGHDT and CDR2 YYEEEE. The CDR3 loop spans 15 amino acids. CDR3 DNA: TGTGCCAGCAGCTTGATGGGCTGGGGTAATTCACCCCTCCACTTT. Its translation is CASSLMGWGNSPLHF.

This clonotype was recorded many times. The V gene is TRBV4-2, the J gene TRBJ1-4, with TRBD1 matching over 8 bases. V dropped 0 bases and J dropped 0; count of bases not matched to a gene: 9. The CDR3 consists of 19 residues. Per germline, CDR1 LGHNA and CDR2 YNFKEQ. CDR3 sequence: CASSQEPGGPGPTNEKLFF. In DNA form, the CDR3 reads TGTGCCAGCAGCCAAGAACCAGGGGGCCCGGGACCAACTAATGAAAAACTGTTTTTT.

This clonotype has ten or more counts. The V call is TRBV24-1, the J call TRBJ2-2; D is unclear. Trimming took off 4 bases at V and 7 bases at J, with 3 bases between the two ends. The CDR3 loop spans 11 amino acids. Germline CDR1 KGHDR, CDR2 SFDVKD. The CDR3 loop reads CATSDGGELFF. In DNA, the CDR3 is TGTGCCACCAGTGACGGCGGGGAGCTGTTTTTT.

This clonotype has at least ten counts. The CDR3 region has the DNA TGTGCCAGCAGCTTGTCGCCCAGGGTTTGGGGCAATGAGCAGTTCTTC. This encodes CASSLSPRVWGNEQFF. The chain recombines TRBV11-3 with TRBJ2-1; possible D gene TRBD1, 5 bases. V lost 3 bases and J 6 bases, leaving 18 bases between the germline ends. This CDR3 region has 16 residues. Germline values: CDR1 SGHNT, CDR2 YENEEA.

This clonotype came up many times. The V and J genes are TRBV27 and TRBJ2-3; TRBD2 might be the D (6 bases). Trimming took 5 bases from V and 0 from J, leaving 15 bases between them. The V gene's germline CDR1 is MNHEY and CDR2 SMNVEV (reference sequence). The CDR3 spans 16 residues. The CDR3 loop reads CASSTRLGRSTDTQYF. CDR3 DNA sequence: TGTGCCAGCAGTACTCGACTAGGCAGAAGCACAGATACGCAGTATTTT.

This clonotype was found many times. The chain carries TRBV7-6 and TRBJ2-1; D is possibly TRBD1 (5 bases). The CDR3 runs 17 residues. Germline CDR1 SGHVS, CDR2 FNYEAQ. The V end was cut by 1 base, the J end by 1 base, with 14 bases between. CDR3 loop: CASSLGPAGQSYNEQFF. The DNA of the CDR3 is TGTGCCAGCAGCTTAGGCCCAGCAGGGCAGTCCTACAATGAGCAGTTCTTC.

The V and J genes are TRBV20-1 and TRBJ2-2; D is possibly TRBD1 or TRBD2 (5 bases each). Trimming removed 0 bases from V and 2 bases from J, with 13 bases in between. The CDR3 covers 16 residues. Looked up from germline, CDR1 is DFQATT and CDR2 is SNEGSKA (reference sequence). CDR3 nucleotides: TGCAGTGCTAGAGAGGGATTGGGGGTTAACACCGGGGAGCTGTTTTTT. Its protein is CSAREGLGVNTGELFF.

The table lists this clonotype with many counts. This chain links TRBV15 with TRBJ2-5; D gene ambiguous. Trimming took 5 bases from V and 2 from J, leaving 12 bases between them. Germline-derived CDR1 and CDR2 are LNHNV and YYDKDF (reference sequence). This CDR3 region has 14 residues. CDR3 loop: CATSGSGPQETQYF. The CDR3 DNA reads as TGTGCCACCAGCGGCTCCGGGCCTCAAGAGACCCAGTACTTC.

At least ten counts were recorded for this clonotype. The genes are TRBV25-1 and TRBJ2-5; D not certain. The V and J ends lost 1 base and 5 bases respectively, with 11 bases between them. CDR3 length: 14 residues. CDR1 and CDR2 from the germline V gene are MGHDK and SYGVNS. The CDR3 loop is CASSESKTWETQYF. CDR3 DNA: TGTGCCAGCAGTGAATCAAAGACGTGGGAGACCCAGTACTTC.